This T cell receptor beta chain derives from a study of blood T cell repertoires in COVID-19. Across the whole study: Sites in the United States, Italy and Spain provided acute and convalescent COVID-19 samples. The cDNA or gDNA used as material had been derived from T cells, B-cell-depleted T cells, or PBMCs.

This clone was observed a handful of times. The germline V and J ends were trimmed by 3 bases and 5 bases, with 17 bases remaining between them. Germline CDR1 LGHDT, CDR2 YNNKEL (reference sequence). The CDR3 runs 15 residues. Per the original methods: Reference gene primer amplification gave nucleated cell count estimates. Assay: immunoSEQ multiplex PCR; the TCRdb copy retains only in-frame clones and omits some. From that table come the V and J calls and clone size; the DNA was used to work out D and trimming. Of around 250,000 clones in the sample, roughly 85% are singletons; the top ten hold around 5.5%.

The source of this sequence is a man in his fifties with active or convalescent COVID-19. The source material was peripheral blood. The J gene is TRBJ2-7, the V gene TRBV3-1 (or the pseudogene TRBV3-2); D ambiguous. The CDR3 is CASSHRESWSDEQYF. CDR3 bases: TGTGCCAGCAGCCACCGCGAGAGTTGGTCGGACGAGCAGTACTTC.